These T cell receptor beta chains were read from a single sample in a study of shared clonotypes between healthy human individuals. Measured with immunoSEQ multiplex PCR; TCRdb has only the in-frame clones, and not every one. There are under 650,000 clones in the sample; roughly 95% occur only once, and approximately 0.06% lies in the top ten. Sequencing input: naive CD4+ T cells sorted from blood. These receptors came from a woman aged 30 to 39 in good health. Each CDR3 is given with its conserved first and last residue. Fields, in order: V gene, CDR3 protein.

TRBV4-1	CASSFRLAYEQYF
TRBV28	CASSSLFPPPNQFF
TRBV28	CASSVPGTSATPIYEQYF
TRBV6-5	CASSRDRLEKLFF
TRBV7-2	CASSSQRQSTDTQYF
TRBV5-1	CASRGLAGEGETQYF
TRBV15	CATSRGAGEGGKEAFF
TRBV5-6	CASRFGATDTQYF
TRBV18	CASSLGGHQPQHF
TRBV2	CASSEYNLETQYF
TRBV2	CASVRDGTSTDTQYF
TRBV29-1	CSGLAGGNYEQYF
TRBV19	CASLDRGNTEAFF